This TCR beta chain was retrieved from a study of T cell repertoires in cytomegalovirus infection. Germline-derived CDR1 and CDR2 are SEHNR and FQNEAQ (reference sequence). The CDR3 length is 18 residues. V lost 3 bases to trimming and J lost 0 bases; unmatched junction nucleotides: 10. The table lists this clonotype with a few counts. Its cognate antigen is unknown. MiXCR was run by TCRdb on the reads, yielding one entry per CDR3 protein. This table holds approximately 270,000 distinct CDR3 sequences, approximately 22% found once. The chain is built from TRBV7-9 and TRBJ2-1, with 8 bases identical to TRBD2. The material was cultured PBMCs, obtained from culture after CMV antigen stimulation. The origin of this receptor is a human donor in good health (CMV status not recorded). Some clones in this sample may be carry-over from other donors' samples. CDR3 bases: TGTGCCAGCAGCTTGCCCGGGACTAGGGGGTTCTCCTACAATGAGCAGTTCTTC. Encoded protein: CASSLPGTRGFSYNEQFF.